This T cell receptor (beta chain) was sequenced in a study of CD4 T cell repertoires in COVID-19. General study results and limits: Between roughly 6 and 26% of SARS-CoV-2 clonotypes also appeared in SARS-CoV and/or HKU1 spike cultures. Suggested intraclonal diversification: top SARS-CoV-2-reactive clonotypes appeared in two or three memory subsets.

The CDR3 sequence is 15 residues long. Germline CDR1 reads LGHDT; CDR2 reads YNNKEL (reference sequence). J lost 0 bases, V lost 6 bases, and 8 bases had no gene match. In its sample, this clone was seen once. Its specificity is not known. Assay used: immunoSEQ multiplex PCR; TCRdb lists only in-frame clones, some missing. The repertoire consists of 60,000 to 90,000 clones, with 80% to 90% occurring once and the leading ten covering roughly 0.6%. This clonotype was sampled from a human donor who had COVID-19. The material sequenced was CD4+ T cells from peripheral blood, taken after recovery from COVID-19. The rearrangement uses TRBV3-1 (or the pseudogene TRBV3-2) and TRBJ2-7; 7 bases map to TRBD2. The chain's CDR3 is CASRLNWGGSYEQYF. CDR3 coding DNA: TGTGCCAGCAGACTCAATTGGGGGGGCTCCTACGAGCAGTACTTC.